This T cell receptor (beta chain) was identified during a study of T cells in Graves' hyperthyroidism and ophthalmopathy. Study conclusions and caveats: Blood also carried most thyroid clonotypes expanded above 0.001. Patients with ophthalmopathy were separated from those with stable hyperthyroidism by a 13 V-J model.

Amplification of TCR beta CDR3 regions was performed using RNA transcripts as template. The primer set for the first-round RT-PCR of the TCR CDR3 was HTBI. TCRdb reanalysed the multiplex PCR reads using MiXCR and keeps one entry per CDR3 protein. Here the sample spans fewer than 750,000 distinct CDR3 sequences, about 15% being singletons. This clonotype appeared many times. The antigen remains undetermined. Germline CDR1 reads LGHDT; CDR2 reads YNNKEL (reference sequence). V was shortened by 4 bases and J by 6 bases, with 12 bases between the two germline ends. The length of the CDR3 is 13 residues. The TCR was taken from a woman in her forties or fifties with Graves' ophthalmopathy. The V gene is TRBV3-1, the J gene TRBJ2-5; D gene ambiguous. Source material: blood. CDR3 coding DNA: TGTGCCAGCAGCCTCTTTGTTCTTAAGACCCAGTACTTC. It codes for CASSLFVLKTQYF.